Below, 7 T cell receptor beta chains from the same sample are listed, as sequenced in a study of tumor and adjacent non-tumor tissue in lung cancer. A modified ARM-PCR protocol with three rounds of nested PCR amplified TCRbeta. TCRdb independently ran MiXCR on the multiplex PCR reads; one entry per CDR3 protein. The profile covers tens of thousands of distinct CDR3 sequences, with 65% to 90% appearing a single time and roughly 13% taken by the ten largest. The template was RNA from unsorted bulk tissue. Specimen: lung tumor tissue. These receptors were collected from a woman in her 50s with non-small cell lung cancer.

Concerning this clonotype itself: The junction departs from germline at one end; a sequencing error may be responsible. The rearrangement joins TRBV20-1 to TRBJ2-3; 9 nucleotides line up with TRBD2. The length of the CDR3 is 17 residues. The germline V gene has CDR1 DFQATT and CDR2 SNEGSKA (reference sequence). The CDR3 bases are TGCACTGCTAGAGGCCAGTCTAGCGGGGTTAGCACAGATACGCAGTATTTT. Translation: CTARGQSSGVSTDTQYF.

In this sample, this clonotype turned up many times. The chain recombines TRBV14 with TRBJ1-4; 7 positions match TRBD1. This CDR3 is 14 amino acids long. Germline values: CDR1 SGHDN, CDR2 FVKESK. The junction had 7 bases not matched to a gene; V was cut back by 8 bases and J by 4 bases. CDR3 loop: CASPGQDVNEKLFF. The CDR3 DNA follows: TGTGCCAGCCCAGGACAGGATGTTAATGAAAAACTGTTTTTT.

As DNA, the CDR3 is TGTGCCAGCAGCTCGGTGGCTTCCCAGGGCGAGCAGTACTTC. This gives the protein CASSSVASQGEQYF. The chain is built from TRBV5-4 and TRBJ2-7, with TRBD1 as a possible D gene (5 bases). The CDR3 is 14 residues long. Trimming removed 3 bases from V and 6 bases from J, with 16 bases in between. Germline V CDR1 and CDR2: SGHNT, YYREEE (reference sequence).

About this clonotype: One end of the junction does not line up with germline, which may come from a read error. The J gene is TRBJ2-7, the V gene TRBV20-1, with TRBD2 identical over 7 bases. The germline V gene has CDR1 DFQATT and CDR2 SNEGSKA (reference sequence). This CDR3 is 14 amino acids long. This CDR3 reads CIALISGRSYEQYF. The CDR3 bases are TGCATTGCTCTCATTAGCGGGCGTTCCTACGAGCAGTACTTC.

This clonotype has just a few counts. In nucleotides, the CDR3 is TGTGCCAGCAGTCCTATGGGACAAGTAGTTGACGAGCAGTACTTC. Translated, it gives CASSPMGQVVDEQYF. The chain carries TRBV27 and TRBJ2-7; D is possibly TRBD1 (6 bases). V was clipped by 5 bases and J by 5 bases, with 19 bases between them. Germline V gene lookup returns CDR1 MNHEY and CDR2 SMNVEV (reference sequence). This CDR3 contains 15 residues.

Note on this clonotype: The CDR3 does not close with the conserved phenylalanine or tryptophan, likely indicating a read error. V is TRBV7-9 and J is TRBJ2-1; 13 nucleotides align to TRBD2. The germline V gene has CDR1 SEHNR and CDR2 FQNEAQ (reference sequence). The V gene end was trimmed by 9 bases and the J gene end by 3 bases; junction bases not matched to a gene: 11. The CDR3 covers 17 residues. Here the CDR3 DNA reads TGTGCCAGTAGCGAGGGACTAGCGGGATTCGTCTACAATGAGCAGTTCATC. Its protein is CASSEGLAGFVYNEQFI.

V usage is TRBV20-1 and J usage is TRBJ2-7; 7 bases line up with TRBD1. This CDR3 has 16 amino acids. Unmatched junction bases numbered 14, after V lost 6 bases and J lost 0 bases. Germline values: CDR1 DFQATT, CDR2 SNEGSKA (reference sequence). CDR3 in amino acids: CSARIGTAYSSYEQYF. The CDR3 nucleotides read TGCAGTGCCAGAATCGGGACAGCGTATAGCTCCTACGAGCAGTACTTC.